This T cell receptor (beta chain) is drawn from a study of blood T cell repertoires in COVID-19. The overall study: Specimens from acute and convalescent COVID-19 originated in the United States, Italy and Spain. PBMCs, B-cell-depleted T cells, or T cells were the source of the cDNA or gDNA that made up the material.

Germline CDR1 DFQATT, CDR2 SNEGSKA (reference sequence). The CDR3 contains 12 residues. V was trimmed by 3 bases and J by 7 bases, leaving 10 bases between them. Authors' methods: Researchers report that nucleated cell counts were estimated from reference gene primer amplification. The protocol was immunoSEQ multiplex PCR, while the TCRdb copy is restricted to in-frame clones and leaves out a portion. From that table come the V and J calls and clone size; the DNA was used to work out D and trimming. The sample yields around 120,000 clones, around 83% seen once. The clonotype originates from a man at least 80 years old with active or convalescent COVID-19. Source material: peripheral blood. This chain uses TRBV20-1 with TRBJ1-3; D is unclear. The CDR3 sequence: CSASSAGNTIYF. CDR3 DNA sequence: TGCAGTGCTAGTAGCGCGGGGAACACCATATATTTT.